This T cell receptor beta chain was sequenced during a study of shared clonotypes between healthy human individuals. Study background: Per-donor plates numbered three CD4 naive, three CD4 memory, two CD8 naive and one CD8 memory.

Sequencing was performed with immunoSEQ multiplex PCR; in TCRdb, only in-frame clones are kept and a portion is missing. The sample consists of approximately 2.4 million clones, almost 96% of them appearing once. V gave up 2 bases and J gave up 2 bases; unmatched junction bases: 3. Germline V gene lookup returns CDR1 LNHDA and CDR2 SQIVND (reference sequence). The CDR3 runs 16 residues. The rearrangement links TRBV19 to TRBJ2-7, with TRBD2 matching over 13 bases. The sequencing sample was made of naive CD4+ T cells sorted from blood. The subset here: CD45RA+ positively selected. This TCR was recovered from a man aged 18 to 30 in good health. The CDR3 protein is CASSIRLAGGPYEQYF. CDR3 in DNA: TGTGCCAGTAGTATACGACTAGCGGGGGGTCCCTACGAGCAGTACTTC.